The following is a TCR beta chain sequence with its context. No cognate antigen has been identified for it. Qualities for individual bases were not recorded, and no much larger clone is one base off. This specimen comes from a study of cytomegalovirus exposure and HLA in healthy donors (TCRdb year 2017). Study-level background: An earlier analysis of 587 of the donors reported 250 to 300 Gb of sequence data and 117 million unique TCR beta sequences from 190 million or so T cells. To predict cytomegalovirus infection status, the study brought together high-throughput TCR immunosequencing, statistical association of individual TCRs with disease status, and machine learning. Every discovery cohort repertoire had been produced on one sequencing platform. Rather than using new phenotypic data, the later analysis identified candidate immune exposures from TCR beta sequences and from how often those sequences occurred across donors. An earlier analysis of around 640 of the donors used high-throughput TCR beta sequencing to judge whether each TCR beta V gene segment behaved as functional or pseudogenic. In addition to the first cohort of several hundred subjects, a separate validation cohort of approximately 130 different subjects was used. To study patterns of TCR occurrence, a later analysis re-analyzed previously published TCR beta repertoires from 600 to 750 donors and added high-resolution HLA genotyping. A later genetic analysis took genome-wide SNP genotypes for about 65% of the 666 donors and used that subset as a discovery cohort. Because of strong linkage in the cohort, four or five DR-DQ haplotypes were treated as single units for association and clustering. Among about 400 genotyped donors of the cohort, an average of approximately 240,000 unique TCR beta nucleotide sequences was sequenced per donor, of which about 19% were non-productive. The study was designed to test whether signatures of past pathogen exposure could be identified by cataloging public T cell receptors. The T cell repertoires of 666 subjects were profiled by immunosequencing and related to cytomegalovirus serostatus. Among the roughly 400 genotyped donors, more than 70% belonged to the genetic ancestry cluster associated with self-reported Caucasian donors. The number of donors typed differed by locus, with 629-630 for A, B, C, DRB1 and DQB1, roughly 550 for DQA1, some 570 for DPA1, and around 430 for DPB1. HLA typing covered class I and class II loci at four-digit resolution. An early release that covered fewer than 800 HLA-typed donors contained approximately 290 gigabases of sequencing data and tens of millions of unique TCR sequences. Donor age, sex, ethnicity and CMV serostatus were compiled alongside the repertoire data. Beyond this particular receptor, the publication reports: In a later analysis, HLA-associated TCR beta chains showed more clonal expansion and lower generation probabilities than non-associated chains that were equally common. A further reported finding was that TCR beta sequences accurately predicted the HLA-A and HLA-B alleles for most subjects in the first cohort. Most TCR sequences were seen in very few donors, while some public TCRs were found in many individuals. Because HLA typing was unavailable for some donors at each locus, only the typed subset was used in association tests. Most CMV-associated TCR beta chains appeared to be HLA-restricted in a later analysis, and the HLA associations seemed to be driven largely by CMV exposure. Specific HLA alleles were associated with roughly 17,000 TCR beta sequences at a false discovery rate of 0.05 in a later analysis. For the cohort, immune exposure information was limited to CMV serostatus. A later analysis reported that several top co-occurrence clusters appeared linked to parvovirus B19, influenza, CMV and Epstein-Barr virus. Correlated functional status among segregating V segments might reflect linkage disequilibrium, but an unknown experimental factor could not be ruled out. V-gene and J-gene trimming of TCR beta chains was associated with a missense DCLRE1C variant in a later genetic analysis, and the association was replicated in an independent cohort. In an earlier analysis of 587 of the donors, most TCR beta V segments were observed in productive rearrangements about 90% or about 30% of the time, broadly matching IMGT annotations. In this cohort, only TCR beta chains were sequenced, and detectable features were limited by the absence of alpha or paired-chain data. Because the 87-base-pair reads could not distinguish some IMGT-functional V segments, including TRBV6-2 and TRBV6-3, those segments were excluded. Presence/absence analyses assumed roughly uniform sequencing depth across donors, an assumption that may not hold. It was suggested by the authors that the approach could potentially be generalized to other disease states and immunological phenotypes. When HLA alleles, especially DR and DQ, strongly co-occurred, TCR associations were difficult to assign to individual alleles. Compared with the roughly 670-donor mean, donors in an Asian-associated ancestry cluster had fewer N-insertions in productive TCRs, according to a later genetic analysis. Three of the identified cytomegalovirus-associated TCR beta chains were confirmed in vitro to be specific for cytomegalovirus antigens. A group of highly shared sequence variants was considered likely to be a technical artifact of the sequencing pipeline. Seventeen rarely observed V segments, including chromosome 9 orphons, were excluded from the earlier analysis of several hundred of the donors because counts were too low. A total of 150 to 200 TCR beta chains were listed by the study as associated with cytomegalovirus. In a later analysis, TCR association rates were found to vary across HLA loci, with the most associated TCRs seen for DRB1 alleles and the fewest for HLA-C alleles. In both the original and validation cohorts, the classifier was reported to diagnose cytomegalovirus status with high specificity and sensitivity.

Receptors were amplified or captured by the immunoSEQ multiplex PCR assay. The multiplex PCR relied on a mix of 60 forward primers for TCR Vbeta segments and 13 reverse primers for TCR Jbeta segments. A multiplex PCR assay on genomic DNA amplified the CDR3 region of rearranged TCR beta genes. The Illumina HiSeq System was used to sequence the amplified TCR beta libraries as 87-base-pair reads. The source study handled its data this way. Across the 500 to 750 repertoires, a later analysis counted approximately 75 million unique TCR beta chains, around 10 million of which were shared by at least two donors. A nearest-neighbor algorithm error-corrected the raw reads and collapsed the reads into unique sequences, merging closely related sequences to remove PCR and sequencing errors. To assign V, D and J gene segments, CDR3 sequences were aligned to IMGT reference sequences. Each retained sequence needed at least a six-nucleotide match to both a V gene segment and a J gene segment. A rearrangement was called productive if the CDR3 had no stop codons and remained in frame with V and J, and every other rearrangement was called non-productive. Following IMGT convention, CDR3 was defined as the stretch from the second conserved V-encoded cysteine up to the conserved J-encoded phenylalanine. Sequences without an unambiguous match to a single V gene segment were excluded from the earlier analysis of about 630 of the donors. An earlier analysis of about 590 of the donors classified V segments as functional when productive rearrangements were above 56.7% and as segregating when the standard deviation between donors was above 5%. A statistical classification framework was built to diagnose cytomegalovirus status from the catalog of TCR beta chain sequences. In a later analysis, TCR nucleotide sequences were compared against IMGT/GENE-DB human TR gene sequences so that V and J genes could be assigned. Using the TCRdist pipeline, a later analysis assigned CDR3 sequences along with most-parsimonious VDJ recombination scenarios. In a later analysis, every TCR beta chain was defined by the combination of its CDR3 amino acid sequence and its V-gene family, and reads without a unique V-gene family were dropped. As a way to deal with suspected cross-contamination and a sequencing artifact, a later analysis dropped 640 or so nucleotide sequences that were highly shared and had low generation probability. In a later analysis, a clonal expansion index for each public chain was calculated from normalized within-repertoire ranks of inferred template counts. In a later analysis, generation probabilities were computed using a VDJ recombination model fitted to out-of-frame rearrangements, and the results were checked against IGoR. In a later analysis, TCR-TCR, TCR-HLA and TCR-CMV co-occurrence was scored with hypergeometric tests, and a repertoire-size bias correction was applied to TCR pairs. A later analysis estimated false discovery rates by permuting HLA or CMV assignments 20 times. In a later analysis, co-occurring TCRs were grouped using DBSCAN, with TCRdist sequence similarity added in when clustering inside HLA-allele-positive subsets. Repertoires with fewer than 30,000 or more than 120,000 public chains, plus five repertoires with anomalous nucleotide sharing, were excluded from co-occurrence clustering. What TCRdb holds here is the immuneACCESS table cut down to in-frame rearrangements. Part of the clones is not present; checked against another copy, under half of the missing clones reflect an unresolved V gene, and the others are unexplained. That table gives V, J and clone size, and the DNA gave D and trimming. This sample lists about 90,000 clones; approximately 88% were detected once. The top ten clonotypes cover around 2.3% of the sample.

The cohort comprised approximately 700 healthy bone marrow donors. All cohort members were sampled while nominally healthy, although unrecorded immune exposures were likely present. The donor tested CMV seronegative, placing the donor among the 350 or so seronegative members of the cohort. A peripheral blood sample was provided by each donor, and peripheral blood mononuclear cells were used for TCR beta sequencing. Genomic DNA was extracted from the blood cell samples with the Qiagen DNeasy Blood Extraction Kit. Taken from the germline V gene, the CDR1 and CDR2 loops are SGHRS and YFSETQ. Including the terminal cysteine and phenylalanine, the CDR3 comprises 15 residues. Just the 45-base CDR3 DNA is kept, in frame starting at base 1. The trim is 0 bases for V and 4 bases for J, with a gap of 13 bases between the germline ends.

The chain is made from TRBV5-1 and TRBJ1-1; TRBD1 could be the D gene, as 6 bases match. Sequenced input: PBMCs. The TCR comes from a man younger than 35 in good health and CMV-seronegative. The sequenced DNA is TGCGCCAGCAGCTTGGCTCAGGGGTGGACCACTGAAGCTTTCTTT. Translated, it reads CASSLAQGWTTEAFF.